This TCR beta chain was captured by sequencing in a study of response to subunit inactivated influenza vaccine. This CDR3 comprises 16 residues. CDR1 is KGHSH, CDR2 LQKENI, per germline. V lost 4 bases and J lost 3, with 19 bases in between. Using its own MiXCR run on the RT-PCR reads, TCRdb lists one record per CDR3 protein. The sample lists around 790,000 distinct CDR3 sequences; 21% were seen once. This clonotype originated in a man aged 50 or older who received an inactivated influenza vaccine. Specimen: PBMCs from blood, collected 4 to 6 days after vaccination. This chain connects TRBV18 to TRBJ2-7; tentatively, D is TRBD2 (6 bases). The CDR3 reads CASSLRSGTPGYEQYF. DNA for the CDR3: TGTGCCAGCTCACTTAGATCCGGGACTCCGGGCTACGAGCAGTACTTC.